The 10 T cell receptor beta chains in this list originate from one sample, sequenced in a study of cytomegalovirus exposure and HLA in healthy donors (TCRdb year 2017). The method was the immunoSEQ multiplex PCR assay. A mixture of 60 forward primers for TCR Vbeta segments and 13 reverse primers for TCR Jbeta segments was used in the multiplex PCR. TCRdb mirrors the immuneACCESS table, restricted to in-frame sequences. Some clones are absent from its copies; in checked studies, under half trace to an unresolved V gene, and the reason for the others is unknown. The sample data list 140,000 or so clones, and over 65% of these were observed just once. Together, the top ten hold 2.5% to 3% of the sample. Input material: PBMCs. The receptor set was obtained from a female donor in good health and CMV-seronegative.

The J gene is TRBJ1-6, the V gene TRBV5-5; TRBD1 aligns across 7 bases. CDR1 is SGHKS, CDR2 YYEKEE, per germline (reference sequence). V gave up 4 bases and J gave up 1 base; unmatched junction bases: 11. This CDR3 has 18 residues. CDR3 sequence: CASSGSTGRLSYNSPLHF. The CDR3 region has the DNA TGTGCCAGCAGCGGGTCGACAGGGCGTTTGTCCTATAATTCACCCCTCCACTTT.

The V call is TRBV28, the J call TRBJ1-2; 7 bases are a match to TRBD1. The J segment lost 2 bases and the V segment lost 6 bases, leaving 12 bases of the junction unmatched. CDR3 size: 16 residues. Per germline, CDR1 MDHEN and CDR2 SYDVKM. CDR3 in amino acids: CASRPRGTGVNYGYTF. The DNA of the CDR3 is TGTGCCAGCAGACCAAGGGGTACAGGGGTGAACTATGGCTACACCTTC.

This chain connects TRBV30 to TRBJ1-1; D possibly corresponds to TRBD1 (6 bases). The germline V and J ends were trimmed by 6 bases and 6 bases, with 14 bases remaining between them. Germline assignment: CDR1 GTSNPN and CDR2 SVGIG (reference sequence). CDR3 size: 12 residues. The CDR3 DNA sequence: TGTGCCTGTTCCAGGGGTATGTCTGAAGCTTTCTTT. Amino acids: CACSRGMSEAFF.

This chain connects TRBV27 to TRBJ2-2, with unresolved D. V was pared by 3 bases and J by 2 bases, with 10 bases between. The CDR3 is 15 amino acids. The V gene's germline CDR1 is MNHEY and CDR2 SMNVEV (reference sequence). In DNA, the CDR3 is TGTGCCAGCAGTTTTGGCCAGTCTAACACCGGGGAGCTGTTTTTT. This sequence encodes CASSFGQSNTGELFF.

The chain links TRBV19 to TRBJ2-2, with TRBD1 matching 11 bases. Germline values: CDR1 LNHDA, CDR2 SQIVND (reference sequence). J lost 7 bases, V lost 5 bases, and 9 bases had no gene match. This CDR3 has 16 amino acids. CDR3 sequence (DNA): TGTGCCAGTAGTCCCTGGGGACAGGGGGTTATCGGGGAGCTGTTTTTT. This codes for CASSPWGQGVIGELFF.

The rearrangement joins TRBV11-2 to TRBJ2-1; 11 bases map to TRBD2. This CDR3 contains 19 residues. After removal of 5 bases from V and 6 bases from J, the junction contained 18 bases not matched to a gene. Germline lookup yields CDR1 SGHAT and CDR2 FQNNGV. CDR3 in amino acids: CASSPIPLLAGGRGNEQFF. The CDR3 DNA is TGTGCCAGCAGCCCTATCCCTCTATTAGCGGGAGGGCGAGGCAATGAGCAGTTCTTC.

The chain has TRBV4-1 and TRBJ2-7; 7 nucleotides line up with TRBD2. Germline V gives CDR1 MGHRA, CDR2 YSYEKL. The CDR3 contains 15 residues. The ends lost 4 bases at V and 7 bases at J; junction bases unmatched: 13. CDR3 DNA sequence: TGCGCCAGCAGCCTCACCGGGACTACCCTGGGGGAGCAGTACTTC. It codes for CASSLTGTTLGEQYF.

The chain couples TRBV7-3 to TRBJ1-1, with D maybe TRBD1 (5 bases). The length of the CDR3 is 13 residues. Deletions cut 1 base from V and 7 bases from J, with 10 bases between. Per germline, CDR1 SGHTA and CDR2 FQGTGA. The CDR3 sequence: CASSLRWGDEAFF. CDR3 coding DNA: TGTGCCAGCAGCTTAAGGTGGGGGGATGAAGCTTTCTTT.

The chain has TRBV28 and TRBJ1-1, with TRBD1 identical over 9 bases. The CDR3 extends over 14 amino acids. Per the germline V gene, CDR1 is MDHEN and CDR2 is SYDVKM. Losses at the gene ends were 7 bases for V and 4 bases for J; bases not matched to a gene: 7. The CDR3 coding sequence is TGTGCCAGCACTCCCCAGACAGGGGGCACTGAAGCTTTCTTT. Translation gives CASTPQTGGTEAFF.

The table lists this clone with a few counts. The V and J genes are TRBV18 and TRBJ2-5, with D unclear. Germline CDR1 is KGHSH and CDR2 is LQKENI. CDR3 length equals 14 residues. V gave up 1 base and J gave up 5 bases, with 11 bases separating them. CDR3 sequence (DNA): TGTGCCAGCTCACCACAGCCTGTGAAGGAGACCCAGTACTTC. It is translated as CASSPQPVKETQYF.